A selection of T cell receptor beta chains follows, all from one sample in a study of vaccination effects on CD4 cells after COVID-19. Libraries were prepared by immunoSEQ multiplex PCR; TCRdb keeps only in-frame clonotypes and omits some of them. The sample has around 28,000 clones, about 77% seen once; the top ten hold 15% to 20%. No cognate antigen is known for these TCRs. The sequenced sample was CD4+ T cells from PBMCs cultured with HCoV-NL63 spike peptides, obtained before COVID-19 vaccination. The receptors were sampled from a human donor who had a prior SARS-CoV-2 infection. Each CDR3 is given with its conserved first and last residue. Each record gives: V gene, D gene, CDR3 length, clone size, J gene, CDR3 protein, CDR3 DNA. D genes are given only for firm matches. Clone size, where shown, is once, few, many, or a class for clones that have expanded.

>TRBV29-1|.|12|.|TRBJ2-3
CSVLEGTDTQYF
TGCAGCGTTTTAGAAGGCACAGATACGCAGTATTTT
>TRBV6-1|.|16|once|TRBJ1-3
CASSEAYRNSGNTIYF
TGTGCCAGCAGTGAAGCCTACAGGAACTCTGGAAACACCATATATTTT
>TRBV5-6|.|15|.|TRBJ1-5
CASSSWWGRNQPQHF
TGTGCCAGCAGCTCGTGGTGGGGACGCAATCAGCCCCAGCATTTT
>TRBV7-9|.|13|.|TRBJ2-7
CASSLGRTYEQYF
TGTGCCAGCAGCCTGGGACGGACGTACGAGCAGTACTTC
>TRBV27|.|15|.|TRBJ1-2
CASSFLGGAEVGYTF
TGTGCCAGCAGTTTTTTGGGGGGAGCGGAGGTCGGCTACACCTTC
>TRBV10-3|.|13|few|TRBJ1-3
CAISRGSGNTIYF
TGTGCCATCAGCAGGGGATCTGGAAACACCATATATTTT
>TRBV6-2/TRBV6-3|TRBD1|15|.|TRBJ1-1
CASSSGNRGNTEAFF
TGTGCCAGCAGTTCTGGTAACAGGGGTAACACTGAAGCTTTCTTT
>TRBV6-5|.|12|once|TRBJ2-7
CASEEGGYEQYF
TGTGCCAGTGAAGAAGGTGGCTACGAGCAGTACTTC
>TRBV6-6|.|13|few|TRBJ1-5
CASSVNPRRPQHF
TGTGCCAGCAGTGTTAATCCCCGTCGGCCCCAGCATTTT
>TRBV2|.|14|.|TRBJ2-7
CASSESGRVYEQYF
TGTGCCAGCAGTGAAAGCGGACGGGTGTACGAGCAGTACTTC
>TRBV9|.|14|.|TRBJ2-5
CASSPGSAQETQYF
TGTGCCAGCAGCCCCGGCTCGGCGCAAGAGACCCAGTACTTC
>TRBV6-5|TRBD1|14|.|TRBJ2-1
CATNKDRGEGEQFF
TGTGCCACCAACAAAGACAGGGGGGAGGGTGAGCAGTTCTTC
>TRBV19|TRBD2|16|.|TRBJ2-1
CASSIGLAGGYDEQFF
TGTGCCAGTAGTATAGGGCTAGCGGGGGGGTATGATGAGCAGTTCTTC
>TRBV9|.|14|.|TRBJ1-2
CASSFGGGPYGYTF
TGTGCCAGCAGCTTTGGGGGGGGTCCCTATGGCTACACCTTC
>TRBV7-2|.|15|few|TRBJ2-1
CASMPLFGSYNEQFF
TGTGCCAGCATGCCGTTGTTTGGATCCTACAATGAGCAGTTCTTC
>TRBV4-1|.|16|.|TRBJ2-1
CASSRSQGVSYNEQFF
TGCGCCAGCAGCCGTTCACAGGGCGTATCCTACAATGAGCAGTTCTTC
>TRBV7-8|.|16|.|TRBJ2-2
CASSSLSRGYTGELFF
TGTGCCAGCAGCTCCCTTTCGAGGGGGTACACCGGGGAGCTGTTTTTT